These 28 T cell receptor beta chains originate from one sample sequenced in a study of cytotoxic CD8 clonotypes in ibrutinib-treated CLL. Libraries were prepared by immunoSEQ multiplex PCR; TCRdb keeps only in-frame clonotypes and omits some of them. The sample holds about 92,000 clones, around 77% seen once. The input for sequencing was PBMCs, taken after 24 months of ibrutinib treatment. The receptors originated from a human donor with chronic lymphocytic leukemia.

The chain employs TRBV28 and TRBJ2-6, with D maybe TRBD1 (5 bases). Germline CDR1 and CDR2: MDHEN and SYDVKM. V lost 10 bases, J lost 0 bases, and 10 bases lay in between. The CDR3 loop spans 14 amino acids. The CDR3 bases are TGTGCCACAGGGTCGGCCTCTGGGGCCAACGTCCTGACTTTC. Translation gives CATGSASGANVLTF.

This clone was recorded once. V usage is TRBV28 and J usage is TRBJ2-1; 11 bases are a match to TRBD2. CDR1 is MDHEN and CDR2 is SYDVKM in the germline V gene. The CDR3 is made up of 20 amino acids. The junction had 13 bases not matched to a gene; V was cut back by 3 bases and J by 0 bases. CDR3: CASSFSVGSGRVSSYNEQFF. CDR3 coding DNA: TGTGCCAGCAGTTTTTCCGTTGGTAGCGGGAGGGTTAGCTCCTACAATGAGCAGTTCTTC.

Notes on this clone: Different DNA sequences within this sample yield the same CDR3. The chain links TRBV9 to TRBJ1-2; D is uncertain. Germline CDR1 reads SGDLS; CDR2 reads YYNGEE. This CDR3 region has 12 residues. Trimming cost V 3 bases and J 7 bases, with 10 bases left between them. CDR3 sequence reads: CASSASKGGYTF. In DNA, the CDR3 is TGTGCCAGCAGCGCGTCTAAGGGTGGCTACACCTTC.

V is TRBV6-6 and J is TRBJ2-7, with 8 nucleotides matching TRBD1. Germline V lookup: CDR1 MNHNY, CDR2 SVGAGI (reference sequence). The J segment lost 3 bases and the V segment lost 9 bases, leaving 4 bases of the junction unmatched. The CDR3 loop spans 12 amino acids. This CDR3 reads CASRQGFYEQYF. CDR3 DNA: TGTGCCAGTAGACAGGGGTTCTACGAGCAGTACTTC.

The CDR3 region is CATSRDLEARANYGYTF. The CDR3 bases are TGTGCCACCAGCAGAGATTTAGAGGCCAGGGCTAACTATGGCTACACCTTC. This rearrangement joins TRBV15 to TRBJ1-2, with a weak D call TRBD1 (5 bases). This CDR3 comprises 17 residues. V lost 0 bases to trimming and J lost 0 bases, with 14 bases between them. The germline V gene encodes CDR1 LNHNV and CDR2 YYDKDF (reference sequence).

CDR3 protein: CASSLAVANTGELFF. The CDR3 nucleotides are TGTGCCAGCAGCTTGGCAGTAGCGAACACCGGGGAGCTGTTTTTT. The V and J genes are TRBV5-5 and TRBJ2-2, with D hard to call. Germline assignment: CDR1 SGHKS and CDR2 YYEKEE (reference sequence). Between the trimmed V and J ends, which lost 0 bases and 0 bases, there was a span of 6 bases. The CDR3 is made up of 15 amino acids. Complete variable domain (other parts from reference TRBV5-5 and TRBJ2-2): DAGVTQSPTHLIKTRGQQVTLRCSPISGHKSVSWYQQVLGQGPQFIFQYYEKEERGRGNFPDRFSARQFPNYSSELNVNALLLGDSALYLCASSLAVANTGELFFGEGSRLTVL.

The CDR3, as DNA: TGTGCCACCGGGGGGGGCTGGGGCGAGCAGTACTTC. Translating gives CATGGGWGEQYF. This chain connects TRBV27 to TRBJ2-7; 8 bases match TRBD2. Germline loops: CDR1 MNHEY, CDR2 SMNVEV (reference sequence). The CDR3 sequence is 12 residues long. The V gene end was trimmed by 10 bases and the J gene end by 6 bases; junction bases not matched to a gene: 8.

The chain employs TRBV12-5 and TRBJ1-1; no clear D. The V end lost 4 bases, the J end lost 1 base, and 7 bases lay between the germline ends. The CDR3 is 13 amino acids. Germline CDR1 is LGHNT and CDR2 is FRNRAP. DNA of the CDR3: TGTGCTAGTGGTTCCGCACGGAACACTGAAGCTTTCTTT. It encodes CASGSARNTEAFF.

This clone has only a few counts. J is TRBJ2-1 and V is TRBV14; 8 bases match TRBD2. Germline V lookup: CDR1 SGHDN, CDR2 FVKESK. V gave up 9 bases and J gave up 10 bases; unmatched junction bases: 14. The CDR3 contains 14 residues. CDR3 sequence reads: CARVPAGEFGEQFF. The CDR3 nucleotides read TGTGCCAGGGTCCCAGCGGGAGAATTCGGAGAGCAGTTCTTC.

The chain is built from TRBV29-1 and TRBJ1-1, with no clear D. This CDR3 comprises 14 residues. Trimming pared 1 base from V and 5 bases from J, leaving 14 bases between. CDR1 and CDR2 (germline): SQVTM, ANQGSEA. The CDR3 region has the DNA TGCAGCGTTGAAGGGACTTCCTTCGGGACTGAAGCTTTCTTT. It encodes CSVEGTSFGTEAFF.

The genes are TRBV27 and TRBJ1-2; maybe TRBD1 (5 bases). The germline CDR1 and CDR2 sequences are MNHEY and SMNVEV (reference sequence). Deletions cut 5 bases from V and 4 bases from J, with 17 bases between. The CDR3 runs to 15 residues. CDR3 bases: TGTGCCAGCAGTCTCCTCGCAGCTGACAGCTATGGCTACACCTTC. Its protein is CASSLLAADSYGYTF.

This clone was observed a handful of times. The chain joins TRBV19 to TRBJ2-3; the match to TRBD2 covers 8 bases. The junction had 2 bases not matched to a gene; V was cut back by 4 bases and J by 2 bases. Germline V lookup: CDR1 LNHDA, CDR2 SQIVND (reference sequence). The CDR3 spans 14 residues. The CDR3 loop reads CASSSGRFTDTQYF. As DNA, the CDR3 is TGTGCCAGTAGTAGCGGGAGGTTCACAGATACGCAGTATTTT.

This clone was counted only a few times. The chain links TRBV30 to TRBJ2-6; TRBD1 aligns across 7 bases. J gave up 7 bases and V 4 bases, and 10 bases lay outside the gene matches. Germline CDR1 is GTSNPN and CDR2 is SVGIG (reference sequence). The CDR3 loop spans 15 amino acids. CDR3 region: CAWNLRQGQANVLTF. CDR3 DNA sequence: TGTGCCTGGAACTTAAGACAGGGTCAAGCCAACGTCCTGACTTTC.

This chain's CDR3 is CASSGGAGGPRGDTQYF. In DNA, the CDR3 is TGTGCCAGCAGTGGAGGAGCGGGAGGGCCCCGGGGAGATACGCAGTATTTT. The chain carries TRBV25-1 and TRBJ2-3; 10 bases are a match to TRBD2. This CDR3 spans 17 amino acids. Germline V gene data show CDR1 as MGHDK and CDR2 as SYGVNS. V lost 4 bases and J lost 5; bases outside the gene matches: 12.

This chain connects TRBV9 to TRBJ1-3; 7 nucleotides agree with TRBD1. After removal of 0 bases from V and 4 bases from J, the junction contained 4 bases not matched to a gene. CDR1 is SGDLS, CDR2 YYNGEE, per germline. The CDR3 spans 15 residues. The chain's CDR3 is CASSVEGAEGNTIYF. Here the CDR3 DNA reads TGTGCCAGCAGCGTAGAGGGGGCTGAAGGAAACACCATATATTTT.

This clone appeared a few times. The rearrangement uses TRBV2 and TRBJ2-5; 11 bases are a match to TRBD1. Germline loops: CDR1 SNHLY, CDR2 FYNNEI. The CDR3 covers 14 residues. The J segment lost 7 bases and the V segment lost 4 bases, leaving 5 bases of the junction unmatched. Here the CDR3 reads CASSGTGGARTQYF. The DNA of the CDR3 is TGTGCCAGCAGTGGGACAGGGGGCGCGCGGACCCAGTACTTC.

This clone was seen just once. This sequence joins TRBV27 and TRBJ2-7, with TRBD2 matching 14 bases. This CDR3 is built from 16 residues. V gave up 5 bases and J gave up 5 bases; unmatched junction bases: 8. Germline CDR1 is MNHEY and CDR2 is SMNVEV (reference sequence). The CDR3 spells CASSQWGLAGDHEQYF. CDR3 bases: TGTGCCAGCAGTCAATGGGGACTAGCGGGAGACCACGAGCAGTACTTC.

The CDR3 DNA reads as TGTGCCAGCAGTGAAAAGGGCAATCAGCCCCAGCATTTT. Its protein product is CASSEKGNQPQHF. The chain carries TRBV6-1 and TRBJ1-5; D gene uncertain. CDR1 is MNHNS, CDR2 SASEGT, per germline. Trimming took 2 bases from V and 2 from J, leaving 4 bases between them. CDR3 size: 13 residues.

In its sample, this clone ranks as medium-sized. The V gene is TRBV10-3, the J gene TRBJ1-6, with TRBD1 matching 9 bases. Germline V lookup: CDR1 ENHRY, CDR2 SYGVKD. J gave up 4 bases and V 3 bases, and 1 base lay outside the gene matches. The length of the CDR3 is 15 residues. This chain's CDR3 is CAISDGQGYNSPLHF. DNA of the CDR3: TGTGCCATCAGTGATGGACAGGGGTATAATTCACCCCTCCACTTT.

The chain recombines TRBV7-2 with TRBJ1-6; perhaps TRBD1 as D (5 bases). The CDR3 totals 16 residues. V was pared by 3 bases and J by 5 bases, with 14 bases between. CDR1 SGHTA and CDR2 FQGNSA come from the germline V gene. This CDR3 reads CASSLALWGDNSPLHF. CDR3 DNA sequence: TGTGCCAGCAGCTTGGCCTTATGGGGCGATAATTCACCCCTCCACTTT.

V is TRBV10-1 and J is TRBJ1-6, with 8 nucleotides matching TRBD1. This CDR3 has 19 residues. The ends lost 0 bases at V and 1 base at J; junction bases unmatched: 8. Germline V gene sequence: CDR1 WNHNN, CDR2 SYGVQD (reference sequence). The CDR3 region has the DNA TGCGCCAGCAGTGAGTCGGTCAGGGGGCGGGTGTCCTATAATTCACCCCTCCACTTT. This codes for CASSESVRGRVSYNSPLHF.

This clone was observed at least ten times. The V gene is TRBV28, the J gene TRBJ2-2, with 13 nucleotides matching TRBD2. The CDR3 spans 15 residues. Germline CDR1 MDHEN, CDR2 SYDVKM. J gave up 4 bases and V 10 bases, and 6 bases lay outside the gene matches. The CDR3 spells CATLGTSGATGELFF. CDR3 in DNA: TGTGCCACCCTGGGGACTAGCGGGGCCACCGGGGAGCTGTTTTTT.

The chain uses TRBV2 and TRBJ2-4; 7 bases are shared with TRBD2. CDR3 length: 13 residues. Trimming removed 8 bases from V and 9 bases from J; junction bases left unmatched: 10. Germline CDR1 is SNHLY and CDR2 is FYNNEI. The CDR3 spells CASGGGARVIQYF. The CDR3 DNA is TGTGCCAGCGGGGGAGGGGCGCGCGTCATTCAGTACTTC.

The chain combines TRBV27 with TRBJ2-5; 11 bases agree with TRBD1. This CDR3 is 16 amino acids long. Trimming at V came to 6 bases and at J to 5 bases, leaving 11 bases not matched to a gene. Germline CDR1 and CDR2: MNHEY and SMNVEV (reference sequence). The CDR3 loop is CASSPGLGTGGETQYF. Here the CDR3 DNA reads TGTGCCAGCAGCCCGGGACTCGGGACAGGGGGTGAGACCCAGTACTTC.

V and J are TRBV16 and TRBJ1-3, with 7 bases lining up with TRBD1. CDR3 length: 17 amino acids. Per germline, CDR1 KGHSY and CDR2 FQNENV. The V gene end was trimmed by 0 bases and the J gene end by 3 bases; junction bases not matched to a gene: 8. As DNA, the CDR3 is TGTGCCAGCAGCCAATCAACACGACAGGGCAGTGGAAACACCATATATTTT. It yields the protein CASSQSTRQGSGNTIYF.

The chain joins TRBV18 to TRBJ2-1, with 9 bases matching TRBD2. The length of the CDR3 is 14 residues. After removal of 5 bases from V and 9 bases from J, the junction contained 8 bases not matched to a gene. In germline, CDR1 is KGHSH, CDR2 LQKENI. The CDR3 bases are TGTGCCAGCTCATTAGCGGGAGTAAGGATTGAGCAGTTCTTC. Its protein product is CASSLAGVRIEQFF.

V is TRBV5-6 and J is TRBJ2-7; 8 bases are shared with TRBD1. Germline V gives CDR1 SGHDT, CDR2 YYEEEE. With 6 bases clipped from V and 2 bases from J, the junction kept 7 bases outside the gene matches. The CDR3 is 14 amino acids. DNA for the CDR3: TGTGCCAGCACCGAGACAGGGGACCCCTACGAGCAGTACTTC. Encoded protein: CASTETGDPYEQYF.

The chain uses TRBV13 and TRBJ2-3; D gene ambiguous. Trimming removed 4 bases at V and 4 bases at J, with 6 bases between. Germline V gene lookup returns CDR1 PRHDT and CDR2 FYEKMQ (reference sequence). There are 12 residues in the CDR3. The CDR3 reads CASSSRADTQYF. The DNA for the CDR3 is TGTGCCAGCAGCTCCCGGGCAGATACGCAGTATTTT.